This TCR beta chain originates from a study of cytomegalovirus exposure and HLA in healthy donors. At the level of the study: The approximately 120 validation repertoires and the approximately 700 first-cohort repertoires shared a platform, a later analysis reported.

General study results and limits: There were a few CMV-associated chains whose specificity for CMV antigens was confirmed in vitro. There were some public TCRs occurring in many donors, but most TCR sequences were rare.

CDR1 and CDR2 from the germline V gene are SNHLY and FYNNEI. The V and J ends lost 4 bases and 5 bases, in that order; junction bases with no gene match: 6. The CDR3 runs to 15 residues. Worth noting for this clone: Its antigen is unidentified.

Generated by immunoSEQ multiplex PCR, the TCRdb table keeps only in-frame clones and is missing some. This sample carries over 100,000 clones, 89% of them seen once, and the ten largest clones take roughly 1.2%. The source of this sequence is a woman younger than 30 in good health and CMV-seronegative. The chain carries TRBV2 and TRBJ2-5, with 11 bases that match TRBD2. The sample was PBMCs. CDR3 DNA: TGTGCCAGCAGTGGGCCTAGCGGGGGGATGGAGACCCAGTACTTC. Translation: CASSGPSGGMETQYF.